A single sample is the source of the 18 T cell receptor beta chains below, sequenced in a study of post-analysis software for immune sequencing data. Study findings and constraints: Controls showed lower frequencies than patients for five or six TRBV segments, and TRBV5-6, TRBV5-1 and TRBV20-1 were among these.

Sequencing libraries made from TCR beta cDNA carried unique molecular identifiers. One entry per CDR3 protein results from TCRdb running MiXCR on the PCR reads. The profile shows around 710,000 distinct CDR3 sequences, around 46% of them singletons. No antigen has been identified for these receptors. The specimen was blood. Source of these receptors: a girl aged 10-17 years with multiple sclerosis.

The table lists this clonotype with a few counts. The genes are TRBV20-1 and TRBJ2-3, with TRBD1 matching 10 bases. The CDR3 covers 15 residues. Germline CDR1 DFQATT, CDR2 SNEGSKA (reference sequence). V lost 6 bases and J lost 2; bases outside the gene matches: 8. The CDR3 sequence is CSASVGQGYTDTQYF. CDR3 coding DNA: TGCAGTGCGTCCGTGGGACAGGGGTACACAGATACGCAGTATTTT.

This rearrangement joins TRBV5-1 to TRBJ1-1; D remains unclear. CDR1 and CDR2 (germline): SGHRS, YFSETQ. Trimming cost V 0 bases and J 0 bases, with 9 bases left between them. The CDR3 loop spans 15 amino acids. Written as DNA, the CDR3 is TGCGCCAGCAGCTTGGGAGAGTCACTGAACACTGAAGCTTTCTTT. This translates into CASSLGESLNTEAFF.

The rearrangement uses TRBV7-2 and TRBJ2-1, with a weak D call TRBD1 (6 bases). Deletions cut 4 bases from V and 6 bases from J, with 19 bases between. Germline V gene lookup returns CDR1 SGHTA and CDR2 FQGNSA. The CDR3 loop spans 16 amino acids. The CDR3 DNA sequence: TGTGCCAGCAGCTGGCCAGGGCTGACAGGAGGCAATGAGCAGTTCTTC. Translated: CASSWPGLTGGNEQFF. Variable domain in full (rest from reference TRBV7-2 and TRBJ2-1): GAGVSQSPSNKVTEKGKDVELRCDPISGHTALYWYRQSLGQGLEFLIYFQGNSAPDKSGLPSDRFSAERTGGSVSTLTIQRTQQEDSAVYLCASSWPGLTGGNEQFFGPGTRLTVL.

This sequence joins TRBV18 and TRBJ1-2; D gene ambiguous. The V gene lost 5 bases and the J gene lost 4 bases, with 14 bases spanning the gap. Germline lookup yields CDR1 KGHSH and CDR2 LQKENI. This CDR3 is built from 14 residues. The chain's CDR3 is CASSSADQIYGYTF. DNA of the CDR3: TGTGCCAGCTCATCAGCCGATCAGATCTATGGCTACACCTTC.

J is TRBJ1-5 and V is TRBV6-5; D call uncertain. Germline-derived CDR1 and CDR2 are MNHEY and SVGAGI. Trimming stripped 2 bases from V and 9 bases from J, with 17 bases between. The length of the CDR3 is 15 residues. CDR3 protein: CASSYDSQALGPQHF. CDR3 in DNA: TGTGCCAGCAGTTACGACTCGCAGGCCCTGGGGCCCCAGCATTTT.

This clonotype turned up a few times. The chain joins TRBV29-1 to TRBJ2-7; no clear D. CDR1 is SQVTM and CDR2 is ANQGSEA in the germline V gene. Trimming removed 7 bases at V and 0 bases at J, with 13 bases between. This CDR3 contains 13 residues. The CDR3 coding sequence is TGCAGCGCCGAATCCGGAAGCTCCTACGAGCAGTACTTC. Its protein is CSAESGSSYEQYF.

A few counts support this clonotype. The V gene is TRBV20-1, the J gene TRBJ1-1, with unresolved D. The CDR3 sequence is 13 residues long. V was shortened by 4 bases and J by 3 bases, with 12 bases between the two germline ends. Germline V gene lookup returns CDR1 DFQATT and CDR2 SNEGSKA (reference sequence). The CDR3 spells CSATRQVDTEAFF. In DNA form, the CDR3 reads TGCAGTGCTACCCGTCAGGTGGACACTGAAGCTTTCTTT.

This clonotype appeared a single time. Relative to the germline gene, one junction end is altered; a read error may explain this. V gene TRBV20-1 combines with J gene TRBJ2-1; weak D call: TRBD2 (5 bases). The CDR3 runs to 18 residues. Germline assignment: CDR1 DFQATT and CDR2 SNEGSKA (reference sequence). The CDR3 spells CSARASHPFPSSYDEQFF. The DNA for the CDR3 is TGCAGTGCTAGAGCCTCCCACCCCTTCCCTAGCTCCTACGATGAGCAGTTCTTC.

V usage is TRBV20-1 and J usage is TRBJ2-3, with 8 positions matching TRBD1. V shed 5 bases and J 2 bases; nucleotides not matched to a gene: 9. CDR3 size: 15 residues. CDR1 DFQATT and CDR2 SNEGSKA come from the germline V gene (reference sequence). CDR3 protein: CSAVGQGGFTDTQYF. The CDR3 region has the DNA TGCAGTGCTGTCGGACAGGGAGGTTTCACAGATACGCAGTATTTT.

This clonotype has only a few counts. The rearrangement links TRBV7-9 to TRBJ1-2, with 7 bases fitting TRBD1. The CDR3 runs 13 residues. In germline, CDR1 is SEHNR, CDR2 FQNEAQ (reference sequence). J gave up 6 bases and V 1 base, and 2 bases lay outside the gene matches. The CDR3 nucleotides are TGTGCCAGCAGCTTAGAAGGGGGCGATGGCTACACCTTC. It is translated as CASSLEGGDGYTF. The full variable domain, its missing parts supplied by reference TRBV7-9 and TRBJ1-2, is DTGVSQNPRHKITKRGQNVTFRCDPISEHNRLYWYRQTLGQGPEFLTYFQNEAQLEKSRLLSDRFSAERPKGSFSTLEIQRTEQGDSAMYLCASSLEGGDGYTFGSGTRLTVV.

The rearrangement joins TRBV29-1 to TRBJ2-1, with TRBD2 matching 8 bases. The CDR3 sequence is 15 residues long. V dropped 3 bases and J dropped 0; count of bases not matched to a gene: 4. Germline V gene lookup returns CDR1 SQVTM and CDR2 ANQGSEA. The chain's CDR3 is CSVDGTRDSYNEQFF. For the CDR3, the DNA is TGCAGCGTTGACGGGACTAGGGACTCCTACAATGAGCAGTTCTTC.

The rearrangement uses TRBV29-1 and TRBJ2-7; no reliable D call. Trimming shortened V by 6 bases and J by 2 bases, and 11 bases separated the two germline ends. The length of the CDR3 is 12 residues. CDR1 SQVTM and CDR2 ANQGSEA come from the germline V gene. The CDR3 sequence is CSVHSDAYEQYF. The CDR3 DNA reads TGCAGCGTGCATTCCGACGCCTACGAGCAGTACTTC.

V gene TRBV7-2 combines with J gene TRBJ2-5; maybe TRBD2 (6 bases). Per the germline V gene, CDR1 is SGHTA and CDR2 is FQGNSA. This CDR3 spans 15 amino acids. Trimming shortened V by 1 base and J by 3 bases, and 12 bases separated the two germline ends. The CDR3 nucleotides are TGTGCCAGCAGCTTAGTTGCGGGGTCCAAAGAGACCCAGTACTTC. Protein sequence: CASSLVAGSKETQYF. The variable domain in full, completed from reference TRBV7-2 and TRBJ2-5, reads GAGVSQSPSNKVTEKGKDVELRCDPISGHTALYWYRQSLGQGLEFLIYFQGNSAPDKSGLPSDRFSAERTGGSVSTLTIQRTQQEDSAVYLCASSLVAGSKETQYFGPGTRLLVL.

The CDR3 DNA reads as TGTGCCAGCAGTGAAGATCTCCAGGCCGCTAACTATGGCTACACCTTC. Translated, it gives CASSEDLQAANYGYTF. V and J are TRBV6-1 and TRBJ1-2; no clear D gene. The germline gives CDR1 MNHNS, CDR2 SASEGT. Between the trimmed V and J ends, which lost 1 base and 0 bases, there was a span of 12 bases. The CDR3 runs 16 residues.

This clonotype was detected only a few times. This chain joins TRBV12-3 or TRBV12-4 and TRBJ2-7, with D tentatively TRBD1 (5 bases). The CDR3 has 15 residues. Trimming shortened V by 6 bases and J by 3 bases, and 18 bases separated the two germline ends. CDR3 DNA: TGTGCCAGCAGCTTCCAAGGGGCCCCCTTCTACGAGCAGTACTTC. Its protein is CASSFQGAPFYEQYF.

The genes are TRBV7-8 and TRBJ2-1; 12 bases agree with TRBD2. V trimming: 4 bases; J trimming: 10 bases; junction bases outside the gene matches: 11. This CDR3 contains 16 residues. Germline values: CDR1 SGHVS, CDR2 FQNEAQ. The CDR3 loop reads CASSSDRLAGVTEQFF. The DNA of the CDR3 is TGTGCCAGCAGCTCAGACCGACTAGCGGGAGTCACCGAGCAGTTCTTC.

V gene TRBV3-1 combines with J gene TRBJ1-2; D remains ambiguous. The germline CDR1 and CDR2 sequences are LGHDT and YNNKEL (reference sequence). This CDR3 has 16 residues. The V end was cut by 2 bases, the J end by 4 bases, with 17 bases between. The CDR3 nucleotides read TGTGCCAGCAGCCAATCCCCGGCGGGGTTGCGCTATGGCTACACCTTC. Translated: CASSQSPAGLRYGYTF.

The chain is built from TRBV5-6 and TRBJ2-2, with 8 bases lining up with TRBD1. The CDR3 contains 15 residues. CDR1 SGHDT and CDR2 YYEEEE come from the germline V gene. The J segment lost 5 bases and the V segment lost 0 bases, leaving 3 bases of the junction unmatched. The CDR3 loop reads CASSLVDRVTGELFF. The CDR3, as DNA: TGTGCCAGCAGCTTGGTGGACAGGGTAACCGGGGAGCTGTTTTTT.